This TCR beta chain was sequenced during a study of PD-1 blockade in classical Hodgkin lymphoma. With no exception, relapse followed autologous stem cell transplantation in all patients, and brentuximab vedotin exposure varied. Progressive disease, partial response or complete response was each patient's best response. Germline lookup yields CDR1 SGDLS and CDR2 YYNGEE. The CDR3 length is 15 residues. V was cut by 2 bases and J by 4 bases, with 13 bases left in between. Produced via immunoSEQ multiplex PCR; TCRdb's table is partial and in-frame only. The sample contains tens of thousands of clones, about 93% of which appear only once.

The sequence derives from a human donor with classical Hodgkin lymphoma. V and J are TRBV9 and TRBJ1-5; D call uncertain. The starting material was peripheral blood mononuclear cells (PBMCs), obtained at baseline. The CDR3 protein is CASSVRSRENQPQHF. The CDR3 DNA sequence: TGTGCCAGCAGCGTGAGGAGTCGGGAGAATCAGCCCCAGCATTTT.